This TCR beta chain was profiled in a study of early T cells in non-severe SARS-CoV-2 infection. Trimming stripped 4 bases from V and 3 bases from J, with 9 bases between. Per germline, CDR1 MNHNS and CDR2 SASEGT. This CDR3 is 13 amino acids long. TCRdb re-called the 5' RACE reads with MiXCR, one entry per CDR3 protein. The data contain some 80,000 distinct CDR3 sequences, roughly an eighth of them seen just once; the ten biggest clones take up under 1.5%. Sequencing was carried out using whole blood. This receptor was obtained from an adult who was a healthcare worker with PCR-confirmed SARS-CoV-2 infection or an uninfected control (not recorded which). The V call is TRBV6-1, the J call TRBJ1-2; D is perhaps TRBD1 (6 bases). This CDR3 reads CASSVQGDYGYTF. The CDR3 DNA reads TGTGCCAGCAGTGTACAGGGAGACTATGGCTACACCTTC.